The 8 T cell receptor beta chains below all came from one sample that was sequenced in a study of cytomegalovirus exposure and HLA in healthy donors. TCRdb's copy holds only in-frame clones and misses some; the assay was immunoSEQ multiplex PCR. Here the sample spans about 78,000 clones, approximately 95% being singletons. The sequenced sample consisted of PBMCs. The receptor source for this set is a man aged 18-30 years in good health and CMV-seropositive.

This sequence joins TRBV7-8 and TRBJ2-2; TRBD1 aligns across 9 bases. Germline V lookup: CDR1 SGHVS, CDR2 FQNEAQ. The CDR3 extends over 17 amino acids. Trimming cost V 3 bases and J 5 bases; bases outside gene matches: 10. The DNA of the CDR3 is TGTGCCAGCAGCTTCACCCCGGGACAGGGTTTGACCGGGGAGCTGTTTTTT. It specifies CASSFTPGQGLTGELFF.

The chain links TRBV7-8 to TRBJ2-7, with TRBD1 identical over 7 bases. The CDR3 loop spans 16 amino acids. Trimming took 5 bases from V and 4 from J; bases not matched to a gene: 14. Looked up from germline, CDR1 is SGHVS and CDR2 is FQNEAQ. The CDR3 coding sequence is TGTGCCAGCAGCCTTGGAGCGACAGGGAAGGGATACGAGCAGTACTTC. It translates to CASSLGATGKGYEQYF.

As DNA, the CDR3 is TGTGCCAGCAGCCGATGGACAAATCTTGAAAAACTGTTTTTT. Protein sequence: CASSRWTNLEKLFF. The rearrangement uses TRBV28 and TRBJ1-4, with D maybe TRBD1 (5 bases). Looked up from germline, CDR1 is MDHEN and CDR2 is SYDVKM. The CDR3 runs to 14 residues. Trimming shortened V by 6 bases and J by 7 bases, and 15 bases separated the two germline ends.

This chain connects TRBV4-2 to TRBJ2-3, with 13 bases aligning to TRBD2. Trimming removed 0 bases from V and 5 bases from J; junction bases left unmatched: 5. Germline values: CDR1 LGHNA, CDR2 YNFKEQ. The CDR3 has 17 amino acids. CDR3 sequence: CASSQEIGLAGVDTQYF. CDR3 bases: TGTGCCAGCAGCCAAGAGATCGGACTAGCGGGAGTAGATACGCAGTATTTT.

J is TRBJ2-7 and V is TRBV2; D perhaps matches TRBD2 (6 bases). Germline V lookup: CDR1 SNHLY, CDR2 FYNNEI. Trimming took 7 bases from V and 2 from J, leaving 9 bases between them. CDR3 length equals 12 residues. In DNA form, the CDR3 reads TGTGCCAGCAAACTAGCTACCTACGAGCAGTACTTC. Translating gives CASKLATYEQYF.

As concerns this clone: The junction departs from germline at one end; a sequencing error may be responsible. The chain is built from TRBV4-2 and TRBJ2-7; TRBD1 matches at 9 bases. Looked up from germline, CDR1 is LGHNA and CDR2 is YNFKEQ. CDR3 length equals 15 residues. This CDR3 is CASSQGGQGSFEQYF. As DNA, the CDR3 is TGTGCCAGCAGCCAGGGTGGACAGGGGTCCTTCGAGCAGTACTTC.

The chain combines TRBV18 with TRBJ1-1, with 7 positions matching TRBD1. Trimming removed 3 bases from V and 4 bases from J; junction bases left unmatched: 2. The CDR3 totals 13 residues. Germline V CDR1 and CDR2: KGHSH, LQKENI. CDR3 bases: TGTGCCAGCTCACCGACAGGGACCACTGAAGCTTTCTTT. Its translation: CASSPTGTTEAFF.

The chain joins TRBV13 to TRBJ2-1, with D tentatively TRBD2 (6 bases). CDR1 is PRHDT and CDR2 is FYEKMQ in the germline V gene (reference sequence). V was pared by 5 bases and J by 5 bases, with 13 bases between. The CDR3 length is 14 residues. For the CDR3, the DNA is TGTGCCAGCAGCCCCCTCGCGGGGAACAATGAGCAGTTCTTC. Its translation is CASSPLAGNNEQFF.